This TCR beta chain was obtained from a study of cytomegalovirus exposure and HLA in healthy donors. Overall study findings and caveats: Later analysis demonstrated an association between a missense DCLRE1C variant and TCR beta V- and J-gene trimming.

V dropped 5 bases and J dropped 4 bases, with 9 bases sitting between them. This CDR3 comprises 13 residues. Germline lookup yields CDR1 SGHRS and CDR2 YFSETQ. This clone has only a few counts. Its specificity is not known. This PCR relied on a set of 60 Vbeta primers and 13 Jbeta primers. The method was immunoSEQ multiplex PCR; TCRdb's version includes in-frame clones alone and lacks a portion of them. The sample lists some 170,000 clones, more than 70% occurring once. This TCR was sampled from a man in his sixties in good health and CMV-seronegative. The gene calls are TRBV5-1 and TRBJ2-2, with a tentative D call TRBD2 (5 bases). Input material: PBMCs. The CDR3 DNA reads as TGCGCCAGCAGAAGCGGCTTCACCGGGGAGCTGTTTTTT. It specifies CASRSGFTGELFF.